The 18 T cell receptor beta chains in this list originate from one sample, sequenced in a study of early stage breast cancer tumors. The assay was immunoSEQ multiplex PCR, and TCRdb's table has in-frame clones only and misses some. This sample has approximately 54,000 clones, with 78% found just once. Sequencing was performed on blood. The receptors derive from a person aged 40 to 49 with breast cancer.

This chain uses TRBV5-1 with TRBJ1-1; D unresolved. The V end was cut by 0 bases, the J end by 0 bases, with 6 bases between. The CDR3 has 14 amino acids. Per germline, CDR1 SGHRS and CDR2 YFSETQ. CDR3 DNA: TGCGCCAGCAGCTTGGGGTCAGTGAACACTGAAGCTTTCTTT. Translation: CASSLGSVNTEAFF.

The chain joins TRBV5-1 to TRBJ2-5; a weak D match, TRBD2 (5 bases). Looked up from germline, CDR1 is SGHRS and CDR2 is YFSETQ. V lost 0 bases and J 5 bases, leaving 23 bases between the germline ends. The CDR3 loop spans 18 amino acids. Here the CDR3 reads CASSLGRDQVLRRETQYF. Written as DNA, the CDR3 is TGCGCCAGCAGCTTGGGACGGGATCAAGTTCTGAGGCGGGAGACCCAGTACTTC.

Judged by abundance, this clone is large. The rearrangement uses TRBV29-1 and TRBJ2-1; D ambiguous. V dropped 0 bases and J dropped 3 bases, with 0 bases sitting between them. This CDR3 has 11 amino acids. The germline V gene encodes CDR1 SQVTM and CDR2 ANQGSEA. As DNA, the CDR3 is TGCAGCGTTGAAGACTACAATGAGCAGTTCTTC. It codes for CSVEDYNEQFF.

The gene calls are TRBV19 and TRBJ2-1; D could derive from TRBD1 or TRBD2 (5 bases each). Looked up from germline, CDR1 is LNHDA and CDR2 is SQIVND (reference sequence). CDR3 length: 16 residues. The V gene lost 5 bases and the J gene lost 0 bases, with 14 bases spanning the gap. Written as DNA, the CDR3 is TGTGCCAGTAGTTCCCGGGCGAGGGGCTCCTACAATGAGCAGTTCTTC. Its protein product is CASSSRARGSYNEQFF.

The chain is built from TRBV18 and TRBJ1-1, with TRBD1 identical over 7 bases. This CDR3 has 16 residues. Germline values: CDR1 KGHSH, CDR2 LQKENI. Germline trimming cut 3 bases from V and 1 base from J; bases unmatched to any gene: 8. The CDR3 spells CASSPAEGAGNTEAFF. The CDR3 DNA reads TGTGCCAGCTCACCGGCGGAGGGGGCGGGGAACACTGAAGCTTTCTTT. Full variable domain (missing parts from reference TRBV18 and TRBJ1-1): NAGVMQNPRHLVRRRGQEARLRCSPMKGHSHVYWYRQLPEEGLKFMVYLQKENIIDESGMPKERFSAEFPKEGPSILRIQQVVRGDSAAYFCASSPAEGAGNTEAFFGQGTRLTVV.

The chain recombines TRBV11-2 with TRBJ1-2; D not certain. The CDR3 totals 16 residues. CDR1 is SGHAT, CDR2 FQNNGV, per germline. Between the trimmed V and J ends, which lost 0 bases and 5 bases, there was a span of 16 bases. The chain's CDR3 is CASSLDRLSGWYGYTF. In DNA, the CDR3 is TGTGCCAGCAGCTTAGACCGACTCTCGGGCTGGTATGGCTACACCTTC. Using reference TRBV11-2 and TRBJ1-2 for the parts outside the CDR3, the full variable domain is EAGVAQSPRYKIIEKRQSVAFWCNPISGHATLYWYQQILGQGPKLLIQFQNNGVVDDSQLPKDRFSAERLKGVDSTLKIQPAKLEDSAVYLCASSLDRLSGWYGYTFGSGTRLTVV.

This chain connects TRBV7-8 to TRBJ1-5; 8 bases match TRBD1. V lost 4 bases to trimming and J lost 1 base; unmatched junction nucleotides: 9. From germline, CDR1 is SGHVS and CDR2 FQNEAQ. CDR3 size: 17 residues. This CDR3 reads CASSSSTGALSNQPQHF. The CDR3 DNA sequence: TGTGCCAGCAGCTCATCGACAGGGGCTTTAAGCAATCAGCCCCAGCATTTT.

J is TRBJ2-5 and V is TRBV6-1; D may be TRBD2 (5 bases). CDR1 and CDR2 from the germline V gene are MNHNS and SASEGT. V lost 6 bases to trimming and J lost 4 bases, with 9 bases between them. The CDR3 runs 12 residues. CDR3 coding DNA: TGTGCCAGCAGGTGGAGCGGAGAGACCCAGTACTTC. It translates to CASRWSGETQYF.

This clone was observed a few times. This sequence joins TRBV29-1 and TRBJ1-1; TRBD1 agrees at 10 bases. Looked up from germline, CDR1 is SQVTM and CDR2 is ANQGSEA. V lost 5 bases, J lost 11 bases, and 11 bases stayed unmatched. This CDR3 region has 13 residues. DNA for the CDR3: TGCAGCGTTACCCGGGACAGGGGTACTTTCGCTTTCTTT. It codes for CSVTRDRGTFAFF.

This clone has a handful of counts. The rearrangement links TRBV27 to TRBJ1-2; D perhaps matches TRBD1 (6 bases). Trimming took 2 bases from V and 1 from J, leaving 8 bases between them. This CDR3 region has 14 residues. The germline V gene encodes CDR1 MNHEY and CDR2 SMNVEV (reference sequence). The CDR3: CASSLETGNYGYTF. The DNA of the CDR3 is TGTGCCAGCAGTTTAGAGACAGGTAACTATGGCTACACCTTC.

The V call is TRBV9, the J call TRBJ2-2; D call uncertain. Trimming pared 0 bases from V and 0 bases from J, leaving 9 bases between. This CDR3 region has 16 residues. Germline CDR1 is SGDLS and CDR2 is YYNGEE. CDR3 DNA sequence: TGTGCCAGCAGCGTAGGCTCCCGCACGAACACCGGGGAGCTGTTTTTT. It is translated as CASSVGSRTNTGELFF.

The chain employs TRBV30 and TRBJ1-4, with 9 bases identical to TRBD1. The CDR3 extends over 15 amino acids. Losses at the gene ends were 1 base for V and 7 bases for J; bases not matched to a gene: 7. Looked up from germline, CDR1 is GTSNPN and CDR2 is SVGIG (reference sequence). CDR3 amino acids: CAWSGRTGGGEKLFF. The CDR3 region has the DNA TGTGCCTGGAGTGGGCGAACAGGGGGCGGTGAAAAACTGTTTTTT.

The chain has TRBV27 and TRBJ1-2; no definite D call. V was cut by 0 bases and J by 4 bases, with 15 bases left in between. The CDR3 spans 16 residues. Germline V CDR1 and CDR2: MNHEY, SMNVEV (reference sequence). The CDR3: CASSLSFARSFYGYTF. The DNA for the CDR3 is TGTGCCAGCAGTTTATCCTTTGCGCGAAGTTTCTATGGCTACACCTTC.

This clone was counted once. This chain connects TRBV5-1 to TRBJ1-1, with no clear D. There are 15 residues in the CDR3. The germline gives CDR1 SGHRS, CDR2 YFSETQ. Trimming removed 0 bases at V and 4 bases at J, with 13 bases between. CDR3: CASSLDPGVATEAFF. The DNA for the CDR3 is TGCGCCAGCAGCTTGGATCCGGGAGTCGCCACTGAAGCTTTCTTT.

V usage is TRBV11-2 and J usage is TRBJ2-1; D assignment may be TRBD1 or TRBD2 (6 bases each). V lost 5 bases and J 12 bases, leaving 20 bases between the germline ends. CDR1 and CDR2 (germline): SGHAT, FQNNGV. This CDR3 is 14 amino acids long. CDR3 sequence (DNA): TGTGCCAGCAGCCCCTGGACTACCGGAGGGGGGCAGTTCTTC. This sequence encodes CASSPWTTGGGQFF.

This chain joins TRBV18 and TRBJ2-5, with no clear D. The CDR3 contains 12 residues. CDR1 KGHSH and CDR2 LQKENI come from the germline V gene. The germline V and J ends were trimmed by 2 bases and 5 bases, with 6 bases remaining between them. CDR3 amino acids: CASSPRRETQYF. Written as DNA, the CDR3 is TGTGCCAGCTCACCAAGGCGGGAGACCCAGTACTTC. Filled out from reference TRBV18 and TRBJ2-5, the complete variable domain reads NAGVMQNPRHLVRRRGQEARLRCSPMKGHSHVYWYRQLPEEGLKFMVYLQKENIIDESGMPKERFSAEFPKEGPSILRIQQVVRGDSAAYFCASSPRRETQYFGPGTRLLVL.

This clone was seen more than once but under ten times. The genes are TRBV2 and TRBJ1-3, with D uncertain. This CDR3 region has 15 residues. With 6 bases removed from V and 4 bases from J, the gap between germline ends came to 16 bases. Germline CDR1 and CDR2: SNHLY and FYNNEI. CDR3 amino acids: CASSSSGVRGNTIYF. CDR3 in DNA: TGTGCCAGCAGCTCATCCGGGGTTAGGGGAAACACCATATATTTT.

This rearrangement joins TRBV6-5 to TRBJ2-1; tentatively, D is TRBD2 (6 bases). Germline CDR1 and CDR2: MNHEY and SVGAGI. CDR3 length equals 11 residues. V was trimmed by 4 bases and J by 10 bases, leaving 8 bases between them. The CDR3: CASSSTSEQFF. CDR3 nucleotides: TGTGCCAGCAGTTCTACTAGCGAGCAGTTCTTC.